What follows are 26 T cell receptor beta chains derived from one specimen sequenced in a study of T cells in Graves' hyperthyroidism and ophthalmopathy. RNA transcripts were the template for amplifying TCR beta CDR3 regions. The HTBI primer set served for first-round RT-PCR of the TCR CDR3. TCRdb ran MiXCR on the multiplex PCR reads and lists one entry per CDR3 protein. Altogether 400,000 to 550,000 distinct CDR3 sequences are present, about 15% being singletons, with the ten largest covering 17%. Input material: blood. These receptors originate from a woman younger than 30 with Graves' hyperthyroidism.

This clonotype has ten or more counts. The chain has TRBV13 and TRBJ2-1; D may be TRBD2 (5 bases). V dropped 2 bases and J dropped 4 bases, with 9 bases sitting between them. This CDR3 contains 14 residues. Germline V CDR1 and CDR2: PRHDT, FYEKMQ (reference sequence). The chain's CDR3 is CASSLQRNYNEQFF. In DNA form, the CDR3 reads TGTGCCAGCAGCTTACAGCGGAATTACAATGAGCAGTTCTTC.

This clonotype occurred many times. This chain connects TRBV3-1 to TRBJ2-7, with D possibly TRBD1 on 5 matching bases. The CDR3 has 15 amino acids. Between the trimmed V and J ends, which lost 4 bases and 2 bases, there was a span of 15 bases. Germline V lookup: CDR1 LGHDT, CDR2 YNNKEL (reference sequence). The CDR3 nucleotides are TGTGCCAGCAGCCGGCAGGGATTAACCGCCTACGAGCAGTACTTC. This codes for CASSRQGLTAYEQYF.

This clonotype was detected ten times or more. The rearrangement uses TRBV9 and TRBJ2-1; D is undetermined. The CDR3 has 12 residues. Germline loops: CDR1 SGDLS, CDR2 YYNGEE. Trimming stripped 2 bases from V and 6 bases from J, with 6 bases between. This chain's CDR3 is CASSVPGNEQFF. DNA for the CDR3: TGTGCCAGCAGCGTTCCGGGCAATGAGCAGTTCTTC.

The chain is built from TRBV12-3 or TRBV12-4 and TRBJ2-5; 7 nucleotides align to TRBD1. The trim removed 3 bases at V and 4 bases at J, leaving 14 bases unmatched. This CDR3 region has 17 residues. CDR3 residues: CASSFFRGGQVGETQYF. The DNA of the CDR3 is TGTGCCAGCAGTTTCTTTAGGGGCGGACAGGTAGGAGAGACCCAGTACTTC.

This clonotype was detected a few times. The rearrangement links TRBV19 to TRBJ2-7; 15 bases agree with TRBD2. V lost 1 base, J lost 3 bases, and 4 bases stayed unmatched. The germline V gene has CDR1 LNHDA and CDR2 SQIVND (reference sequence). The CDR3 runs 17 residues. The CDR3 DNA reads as TGTGCCAGTAGTATAGGGACTAGCGGGAGGGTCCTCTACGAGCAGTACTTC. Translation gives CASSIGTSGRVLYEQYF. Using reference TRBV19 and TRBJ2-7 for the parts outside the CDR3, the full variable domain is DGGITQSPKYLFRKEGQNVTLSCEQNLNHDAMYWYRQDPGQGLRLIYYSQIVNDFQKGDIAEGYSVSREKKESFPLTVTSAQKNPTAFYLCASSIGTSGRVLYEQYFGPGTRLTVT.

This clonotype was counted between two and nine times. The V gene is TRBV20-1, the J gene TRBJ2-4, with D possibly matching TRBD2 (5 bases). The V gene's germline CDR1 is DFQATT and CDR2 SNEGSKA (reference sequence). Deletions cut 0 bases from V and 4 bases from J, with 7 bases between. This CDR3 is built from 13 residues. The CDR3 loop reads CSARDGVKNIQYF. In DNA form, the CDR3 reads TGCAGTGCTAGAGACGGGGTGAAAAACATTCAGTACTTC.

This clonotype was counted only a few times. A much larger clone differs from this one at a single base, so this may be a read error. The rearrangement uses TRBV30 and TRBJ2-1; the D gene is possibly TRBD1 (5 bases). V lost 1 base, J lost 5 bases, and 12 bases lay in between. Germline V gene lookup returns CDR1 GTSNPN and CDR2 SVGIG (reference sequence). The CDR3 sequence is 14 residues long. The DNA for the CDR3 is TGTGCCTGGAGTGAAGGGGCAGGGAACAATGAGCAGTTCTTC. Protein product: CAWSEGAGNNEQFF. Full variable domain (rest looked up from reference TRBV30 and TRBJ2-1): SQTIHQWPATLVQPVGSPLSLECTVEGTSNPNLYWYRQAAGRGLQLLFYSVGIGQISSEVPQNLSASRPQDRQFILSSKKLLLSDSGFYLCAWSEGAGNNEQFFGPGTRLTVL.

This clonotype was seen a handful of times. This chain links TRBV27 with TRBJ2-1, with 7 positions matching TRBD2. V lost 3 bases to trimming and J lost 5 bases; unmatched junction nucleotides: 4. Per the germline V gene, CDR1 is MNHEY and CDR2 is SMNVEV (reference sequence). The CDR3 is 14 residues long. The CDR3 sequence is CASSLGGGNNEQFF. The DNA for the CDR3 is TGTGCCAGCAGTTTGGGCGGGGGTAACAATGAGCAGTTCTTC.

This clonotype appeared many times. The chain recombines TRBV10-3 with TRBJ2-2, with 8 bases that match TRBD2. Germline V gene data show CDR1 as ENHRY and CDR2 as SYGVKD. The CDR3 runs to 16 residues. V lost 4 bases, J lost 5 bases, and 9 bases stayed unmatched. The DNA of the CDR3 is TGTGCCATCAGTGGAAGCGGGAGTCAAGGGACCGGGGAGCTGTTTTTT. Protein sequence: CAISGSGSQGTGELFF.

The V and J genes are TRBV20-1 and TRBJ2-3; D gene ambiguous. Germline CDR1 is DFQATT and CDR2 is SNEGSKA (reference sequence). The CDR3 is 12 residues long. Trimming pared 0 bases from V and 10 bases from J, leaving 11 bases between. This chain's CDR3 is CSARDPVEAQYF. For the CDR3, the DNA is TGCAGTGCTAGAGATCCTGTCGAAGCGCAGTATTTT.

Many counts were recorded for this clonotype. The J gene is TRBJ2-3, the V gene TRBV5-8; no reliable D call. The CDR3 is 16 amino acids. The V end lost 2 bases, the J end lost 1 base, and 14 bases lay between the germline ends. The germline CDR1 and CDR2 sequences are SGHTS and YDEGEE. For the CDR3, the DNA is TGTGCCAGCAGCTTCGCTACTACGGCTGGCACAGATACGCAGTATTTT. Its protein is CASSFATTAGTDTQYF.

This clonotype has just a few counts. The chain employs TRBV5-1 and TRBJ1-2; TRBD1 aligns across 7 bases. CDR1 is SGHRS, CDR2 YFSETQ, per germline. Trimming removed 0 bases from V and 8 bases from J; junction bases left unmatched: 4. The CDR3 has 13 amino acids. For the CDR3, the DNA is TGCGCCAGCAGCTTGGAATCGGGACAGGGCTACACCTTC. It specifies CASSLESGQGYTF.

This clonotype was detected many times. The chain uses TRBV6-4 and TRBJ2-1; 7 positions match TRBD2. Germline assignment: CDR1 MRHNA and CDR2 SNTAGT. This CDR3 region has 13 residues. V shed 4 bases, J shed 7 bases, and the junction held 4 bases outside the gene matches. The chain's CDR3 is CASSVASGNEQFF. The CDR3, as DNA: TGTGCCAGCAGTGTCGCTAGCGGAAATGAGCAGTTCTTC.

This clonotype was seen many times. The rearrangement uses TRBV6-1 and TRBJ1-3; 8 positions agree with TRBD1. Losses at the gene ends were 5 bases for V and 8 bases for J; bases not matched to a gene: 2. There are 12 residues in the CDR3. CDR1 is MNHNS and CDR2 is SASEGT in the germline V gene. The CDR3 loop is CASSQGADTIYF. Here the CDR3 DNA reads TGTGCCAGCAGTCAGGGGGCGGACACCATATATTTT.

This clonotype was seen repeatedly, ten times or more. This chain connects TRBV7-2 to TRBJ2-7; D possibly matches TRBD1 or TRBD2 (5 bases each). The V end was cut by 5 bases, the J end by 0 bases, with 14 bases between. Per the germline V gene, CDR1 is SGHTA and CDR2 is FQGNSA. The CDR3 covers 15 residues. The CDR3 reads CASSPRGGFSYEQYF. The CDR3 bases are TGTGCCAGCAGCCCAAGGGGCGGGTTCTCCTACGAGCAGTACTTC.

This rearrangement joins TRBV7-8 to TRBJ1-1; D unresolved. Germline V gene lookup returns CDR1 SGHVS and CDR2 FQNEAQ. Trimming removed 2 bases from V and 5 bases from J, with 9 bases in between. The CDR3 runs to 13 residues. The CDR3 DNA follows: TGTGCCAGCAGCTTACGACGAAGTACTGAAGCTTTCTTT. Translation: CASSLRRSTEAFF.

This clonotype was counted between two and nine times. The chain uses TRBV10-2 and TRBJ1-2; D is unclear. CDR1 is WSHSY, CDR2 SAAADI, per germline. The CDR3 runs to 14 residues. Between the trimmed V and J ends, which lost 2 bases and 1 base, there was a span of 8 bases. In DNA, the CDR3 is TGCGCCAGCAGTGAGAGTAGGAATAACTATGGCTACACCTTC. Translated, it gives CASSESRNNYGYTF.

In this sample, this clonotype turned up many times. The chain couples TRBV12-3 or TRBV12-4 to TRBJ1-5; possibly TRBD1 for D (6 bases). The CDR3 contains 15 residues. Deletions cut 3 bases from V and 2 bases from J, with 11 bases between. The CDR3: CASSLGGAGNQPQHF. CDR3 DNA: TGTGCCAGCAGTTTGGGGGGGGCAGGCAATCAGCCCCAGCATTTT.

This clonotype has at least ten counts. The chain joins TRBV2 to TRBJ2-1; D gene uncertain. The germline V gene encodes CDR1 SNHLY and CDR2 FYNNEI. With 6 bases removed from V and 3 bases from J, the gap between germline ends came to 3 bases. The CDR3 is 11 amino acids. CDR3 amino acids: CASRYYNEQFF. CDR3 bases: TGTGCCAGCAGATACTACAATGAGCAGTTCTTC.

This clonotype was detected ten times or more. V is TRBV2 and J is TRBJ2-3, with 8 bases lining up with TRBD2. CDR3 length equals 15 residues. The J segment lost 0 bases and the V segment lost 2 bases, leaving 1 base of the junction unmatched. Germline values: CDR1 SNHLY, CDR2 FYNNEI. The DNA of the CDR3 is TGTGCCAGCAGTGAAAGCGGGAGTAGCACAGATACGCAGTATTTT. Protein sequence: CASSESGSSTDTQYF.

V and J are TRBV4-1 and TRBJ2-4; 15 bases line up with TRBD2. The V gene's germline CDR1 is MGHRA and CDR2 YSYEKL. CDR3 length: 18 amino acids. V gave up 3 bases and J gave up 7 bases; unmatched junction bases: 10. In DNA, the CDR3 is TGCGCCAGCAGCCACCCCCGGACTAGCGGGAGGGCCCGTAACATTCAGTACTTC. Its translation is CASSHPRTSGRARNIQYF.

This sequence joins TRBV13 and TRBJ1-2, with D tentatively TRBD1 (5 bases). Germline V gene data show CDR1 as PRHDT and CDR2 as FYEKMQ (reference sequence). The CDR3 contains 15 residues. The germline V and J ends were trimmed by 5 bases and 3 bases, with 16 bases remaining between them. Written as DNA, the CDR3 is TGTGCCAGCAGCCACCAGAACCAGGGCGACTATGGCTACACCTTC. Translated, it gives CASSHQNQGDYGYTF.

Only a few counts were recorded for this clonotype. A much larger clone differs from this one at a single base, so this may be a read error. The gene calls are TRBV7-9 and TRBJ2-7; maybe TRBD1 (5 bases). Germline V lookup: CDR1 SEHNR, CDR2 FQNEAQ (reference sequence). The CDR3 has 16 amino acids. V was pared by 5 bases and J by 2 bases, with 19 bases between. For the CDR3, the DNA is TGTGCCAGCAGCCGAGACGGTACAGGATCGCCCTACGAGCAGTACTTC. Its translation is CASSRDGTGSPYEQYF.

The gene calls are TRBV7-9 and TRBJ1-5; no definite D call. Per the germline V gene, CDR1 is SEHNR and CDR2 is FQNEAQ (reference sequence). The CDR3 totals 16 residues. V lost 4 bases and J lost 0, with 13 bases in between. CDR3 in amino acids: CASSSSTTPSNQPQHF. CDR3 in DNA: TGTGCCAGCAGCTCCTCCACCACCCCTAGCAATCAGCCCCAGCATTTT.

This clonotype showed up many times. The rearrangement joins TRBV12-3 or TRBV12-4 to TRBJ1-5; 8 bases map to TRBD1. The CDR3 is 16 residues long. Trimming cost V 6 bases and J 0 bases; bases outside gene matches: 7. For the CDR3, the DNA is TGTGCCAGCAGAGGGACAGGTGCCCTTAGCAATCAGCCCCAGCATTTT. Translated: CASRGTGALSNQPQHF.

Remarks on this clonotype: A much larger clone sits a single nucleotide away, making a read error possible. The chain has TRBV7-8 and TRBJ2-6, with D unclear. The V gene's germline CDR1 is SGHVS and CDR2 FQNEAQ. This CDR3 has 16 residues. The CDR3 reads CASSGTYTSGVNVLTF. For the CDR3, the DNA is TGTGCCAGCAGCGGTACCTATACCTCTGGGGTCAACGTCCTGACTTTC.